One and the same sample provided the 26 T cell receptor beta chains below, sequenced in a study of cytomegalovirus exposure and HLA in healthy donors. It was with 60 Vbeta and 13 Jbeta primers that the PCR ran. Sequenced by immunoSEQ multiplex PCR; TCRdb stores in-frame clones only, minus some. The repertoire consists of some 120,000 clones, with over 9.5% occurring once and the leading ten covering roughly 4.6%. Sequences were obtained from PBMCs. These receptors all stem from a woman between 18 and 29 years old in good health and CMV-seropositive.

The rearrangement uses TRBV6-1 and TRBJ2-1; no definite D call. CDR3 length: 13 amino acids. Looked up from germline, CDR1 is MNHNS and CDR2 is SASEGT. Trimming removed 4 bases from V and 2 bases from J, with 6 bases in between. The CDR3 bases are TGTGCCAGCAGTGGTCCGGCCTACAATGAGCAGTTCTTC. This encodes CASSGPAYNEQFF.

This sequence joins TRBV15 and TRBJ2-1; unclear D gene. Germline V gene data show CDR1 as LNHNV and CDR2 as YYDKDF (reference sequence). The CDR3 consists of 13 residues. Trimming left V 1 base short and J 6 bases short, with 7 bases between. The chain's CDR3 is CATSRGLGNEQFF. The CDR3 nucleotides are TGTGCCACCAGCAGAGGACTTGGCAATGAGCAGTTCTTC.

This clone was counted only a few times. The CDR3, as DNA: TGTGCCAGTAGTAGTACAGGGATCGGGCCTGAAGCTTTCTTT. Translating gives CASSSTGIGPEAFF. V is TRBV19 and J is TRBJ1-1; perhaps TRBD1 as D (6 bases). The CDR3 sequence is 14 residues long. Germline CDR1 and CDR2: LNHDA and SQIVND (reference sequence). V was pared by 4 bases and J by 6 bases, with 15 bases between.

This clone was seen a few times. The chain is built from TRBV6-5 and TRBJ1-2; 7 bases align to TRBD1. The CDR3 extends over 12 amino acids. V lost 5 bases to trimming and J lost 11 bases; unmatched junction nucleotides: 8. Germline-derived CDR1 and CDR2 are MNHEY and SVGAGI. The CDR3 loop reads CASSATGAGYTF. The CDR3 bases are TGTGCCAGCAGTGCCACAGGGGCCGGGTACACCTTC.

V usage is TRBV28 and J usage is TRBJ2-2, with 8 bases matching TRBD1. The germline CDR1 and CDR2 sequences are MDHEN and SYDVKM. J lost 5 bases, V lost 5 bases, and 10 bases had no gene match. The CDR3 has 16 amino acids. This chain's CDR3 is CASSIQSRGRTGELFF. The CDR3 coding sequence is TGTGCCAGCAGTATCCAGAGCAGGGGGCGAACCGGGGAGCTGTTTTTT.

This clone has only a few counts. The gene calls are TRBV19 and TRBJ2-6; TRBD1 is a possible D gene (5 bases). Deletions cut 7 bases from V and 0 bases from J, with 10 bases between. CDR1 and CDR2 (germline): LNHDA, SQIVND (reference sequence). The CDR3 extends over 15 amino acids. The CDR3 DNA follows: TGTGCCAGTAACGCAGGGCCCTCTGGGGCCAACGTCCTGACTTTC. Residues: CASNAGPSGANVLTF.

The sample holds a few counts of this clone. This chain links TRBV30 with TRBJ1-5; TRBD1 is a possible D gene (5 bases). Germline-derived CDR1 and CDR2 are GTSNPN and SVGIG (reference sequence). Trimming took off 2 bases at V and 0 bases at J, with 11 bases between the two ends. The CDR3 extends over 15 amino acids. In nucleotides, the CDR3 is TGTGCCTGGAGTACCCTGACAGTTAGCAATCAGCCCCAGCATTTT. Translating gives CAWSTLTVSNQPQHF.

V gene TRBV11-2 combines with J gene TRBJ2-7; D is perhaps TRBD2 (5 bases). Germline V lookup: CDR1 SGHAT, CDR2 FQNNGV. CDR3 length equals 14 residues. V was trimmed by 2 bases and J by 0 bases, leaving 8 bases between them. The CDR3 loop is CASSLYTSSYEQYF. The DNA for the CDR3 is TGTGCCAGCAGCTTATATACTAGCTCCTACGAGCAGTACTTC.

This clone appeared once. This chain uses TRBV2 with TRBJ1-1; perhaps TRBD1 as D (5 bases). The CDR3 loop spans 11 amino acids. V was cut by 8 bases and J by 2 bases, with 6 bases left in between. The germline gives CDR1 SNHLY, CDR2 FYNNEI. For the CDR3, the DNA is TGTGCCAGCGACAGAAACACTGAAGCTTTCTTT. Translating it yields CASDRNTEAFF.

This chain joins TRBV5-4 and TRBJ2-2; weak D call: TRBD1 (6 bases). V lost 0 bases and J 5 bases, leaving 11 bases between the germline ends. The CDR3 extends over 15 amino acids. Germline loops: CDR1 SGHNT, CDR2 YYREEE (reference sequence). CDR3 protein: CASSLDRARTGELFF. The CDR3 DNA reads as TGTGCCAGCAGCTTGGACAGGGCGCGAACCGGGGAGCTGTTTTTT.

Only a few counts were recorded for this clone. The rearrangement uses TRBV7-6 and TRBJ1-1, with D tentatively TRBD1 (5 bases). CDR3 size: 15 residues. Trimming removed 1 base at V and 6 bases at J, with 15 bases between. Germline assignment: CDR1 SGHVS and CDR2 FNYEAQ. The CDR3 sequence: CASSLETTPGAEAFF. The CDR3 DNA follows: TGTGCCAGCAGCTTAGAGACCACACCGGGGGCTGAAGCTTTCTTT.

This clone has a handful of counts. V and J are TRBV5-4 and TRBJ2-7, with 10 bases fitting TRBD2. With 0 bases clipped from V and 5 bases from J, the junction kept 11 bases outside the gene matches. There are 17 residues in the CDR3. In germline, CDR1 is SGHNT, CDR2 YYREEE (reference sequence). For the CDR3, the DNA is TGTGCCAGCAGCTTGGGGCCCTCTAGCGGGAGAACCCACGAGCAGTACTTC. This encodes CASSLGPSSGRTHEQYF.

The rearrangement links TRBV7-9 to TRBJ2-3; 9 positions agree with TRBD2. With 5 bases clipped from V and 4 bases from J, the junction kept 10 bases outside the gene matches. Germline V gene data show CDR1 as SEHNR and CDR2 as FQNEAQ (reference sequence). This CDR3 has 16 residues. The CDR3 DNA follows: TGTGCCAGCAGCCCTAGCATAGCGGGAGAAGCAGATACGCAGTATTTT. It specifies CASSPSIAGEADTQYF.

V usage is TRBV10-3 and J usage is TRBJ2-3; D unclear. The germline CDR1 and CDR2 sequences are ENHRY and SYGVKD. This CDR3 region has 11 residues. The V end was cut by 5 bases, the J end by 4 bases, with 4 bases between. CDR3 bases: TGTGCCATCAGTCTGTCAGATACGCAGTATTTT. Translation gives CAISLSDTQYF.

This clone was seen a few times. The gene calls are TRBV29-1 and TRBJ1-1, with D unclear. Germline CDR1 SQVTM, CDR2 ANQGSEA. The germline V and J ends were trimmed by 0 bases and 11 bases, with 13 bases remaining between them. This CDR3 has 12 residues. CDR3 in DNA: TGCAGCGTTGAAGATCCGGGGTTCCGGGCTTTCTTT. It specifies CSVEDPGFRAFF. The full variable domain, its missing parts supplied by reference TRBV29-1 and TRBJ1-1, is SAVISQKPSRDICQRGTSLTIQCQVDSQVTMMFWYRQQPGQSLTLIATANQGSEATYESGFVIDKFPISRPNLTFSTLTVSNMSPEDSSIYLCSVEDPGFRAFFGQGTRLTVV.

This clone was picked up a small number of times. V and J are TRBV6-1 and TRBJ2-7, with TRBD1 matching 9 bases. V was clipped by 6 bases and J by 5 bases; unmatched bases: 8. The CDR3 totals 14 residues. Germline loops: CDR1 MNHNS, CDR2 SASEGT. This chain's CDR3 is CASRNPGTGNEQYF. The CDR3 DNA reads TGTGCCAGCAGGAACCCCGGGACAGGGAACGAGCAGTACTTC.

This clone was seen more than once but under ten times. CDR3 in amino acids: CAWSPLCGWLAGLINCTDTQYF. CDR3 DNA sequence: TGTGCCTGGAGTCCCCTATGCGGGTGGCTAGCGGGCCTCATCAACTGCACAGATACGCAGTATTTT. The V gene is TRBV30, the J gene TRBJ2-3; 8 bases align to TRBD2. This CDR3 comprises 22 residues. J gave up 1 base and V 2 bases, and 26 bases lay outside the gene matches. Germline assignment: CDR1 GTSNPN and CDR2 SVGIG (reference sequence).

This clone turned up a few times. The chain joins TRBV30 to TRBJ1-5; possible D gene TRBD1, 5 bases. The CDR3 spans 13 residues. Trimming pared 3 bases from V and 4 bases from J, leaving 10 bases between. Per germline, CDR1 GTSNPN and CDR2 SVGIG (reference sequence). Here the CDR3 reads CAWSLQGNQPQHF. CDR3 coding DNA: TGTGCCTGGAGCCTCCAGGGAAATCAGCCCCAGCATTTT.

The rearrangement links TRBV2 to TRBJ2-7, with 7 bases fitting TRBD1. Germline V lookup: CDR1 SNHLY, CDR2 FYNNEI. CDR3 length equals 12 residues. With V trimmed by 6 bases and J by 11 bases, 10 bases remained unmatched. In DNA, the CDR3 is TGTGCCAGCAGAAAACAGGGGCCGCAGGAGTACTTC. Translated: CASRKQGPQEYF.

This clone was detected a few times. CDR3 coding DNA: TGTGCCAGCAGCCTCGGAGATCAGCCCCAGCATTTT. Translating gives CASSLGDQPQHF. This chain joins TRBV7-9 and TRBJ1-5; D gene unclear. CDR3 length equals 12 residues. Germline CDR1 is SEHNR and CDR2 is FQNEAQ (reference sequence). V dropped 5 bases and J dropped 5 bases, with 7 bases sitting between them.

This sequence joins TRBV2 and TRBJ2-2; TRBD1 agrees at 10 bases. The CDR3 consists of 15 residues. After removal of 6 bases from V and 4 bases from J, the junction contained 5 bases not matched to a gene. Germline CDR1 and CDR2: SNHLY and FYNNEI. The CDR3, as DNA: TGTGCCAGCAGCCCCGGACAGGGGGTCACCGGGGAGCTGTTTTTT. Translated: CASSPGQGVTGELFF.

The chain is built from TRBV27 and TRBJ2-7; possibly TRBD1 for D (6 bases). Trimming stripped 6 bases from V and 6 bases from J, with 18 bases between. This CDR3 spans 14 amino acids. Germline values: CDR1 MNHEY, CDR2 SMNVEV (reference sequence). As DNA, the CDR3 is TGTGCCAGCAGCTCCGCAGGGGCGATGCTCGAGCAGTACTTC. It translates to CASSSAGAMLEQYF.

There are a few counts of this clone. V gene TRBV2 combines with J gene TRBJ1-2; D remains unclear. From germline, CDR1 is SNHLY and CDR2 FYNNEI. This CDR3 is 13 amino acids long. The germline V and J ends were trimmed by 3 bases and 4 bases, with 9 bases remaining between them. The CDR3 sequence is CASSDAVPYGYTF. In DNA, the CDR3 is TGTGCCAGCAGTGATGCGGTTCCCTATGGCTACACCTTC.

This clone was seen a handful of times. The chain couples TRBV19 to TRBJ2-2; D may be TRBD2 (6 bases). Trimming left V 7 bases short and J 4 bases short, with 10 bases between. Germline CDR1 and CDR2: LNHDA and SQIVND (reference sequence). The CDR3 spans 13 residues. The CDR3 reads CASTMGGTGELFF. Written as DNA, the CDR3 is TGTGCCAGTACCATGGGGGGCACCGGGGAGCTGTTTTTT.

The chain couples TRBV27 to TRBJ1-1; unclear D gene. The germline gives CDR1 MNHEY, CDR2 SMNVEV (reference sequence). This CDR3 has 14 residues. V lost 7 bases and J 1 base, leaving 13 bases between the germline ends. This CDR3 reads CASTAGTANTEAFF. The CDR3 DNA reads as TGTGCCAGCACCGCCGGAACAGCGAACACTGAAGCTTTCTTT.

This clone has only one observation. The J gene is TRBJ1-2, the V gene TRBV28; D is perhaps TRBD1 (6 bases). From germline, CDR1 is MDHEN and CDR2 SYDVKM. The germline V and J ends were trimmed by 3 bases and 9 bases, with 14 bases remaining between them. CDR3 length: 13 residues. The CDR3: CASSFENRDSYTF. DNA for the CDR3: TGTGCCAGCAGTTTCGAAAACCGGGACAGCTACACCTTC.